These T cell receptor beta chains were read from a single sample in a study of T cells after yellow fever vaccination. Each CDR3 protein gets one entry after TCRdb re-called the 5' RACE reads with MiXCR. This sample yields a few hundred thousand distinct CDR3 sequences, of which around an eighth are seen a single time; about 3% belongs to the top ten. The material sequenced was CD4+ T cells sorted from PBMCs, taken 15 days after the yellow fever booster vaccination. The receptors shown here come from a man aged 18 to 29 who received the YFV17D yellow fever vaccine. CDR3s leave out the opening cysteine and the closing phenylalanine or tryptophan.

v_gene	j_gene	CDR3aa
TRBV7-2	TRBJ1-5	ASSPGGRKDQPQH
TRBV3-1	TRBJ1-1	DARRIFFTEAF
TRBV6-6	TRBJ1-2	ASSYNPYGYT
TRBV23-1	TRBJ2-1	ASRRGQGRPVDDNEQF
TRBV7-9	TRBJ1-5	ASSVGGQPQH
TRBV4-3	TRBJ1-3	ASSQAAAGSSGNTIY
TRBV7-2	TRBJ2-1	ASSSGGTTVNEQF
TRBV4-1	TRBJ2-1	ASRSGLAGNNEQF
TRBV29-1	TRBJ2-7	SVETGVTYEQY
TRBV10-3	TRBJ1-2	AISVGGSYGYT
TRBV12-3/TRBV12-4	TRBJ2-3	ASSRDRQFGDTQY
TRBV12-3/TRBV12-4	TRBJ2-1	ASRVDRGEQF
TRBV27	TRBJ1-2	ASSETGNYGYT
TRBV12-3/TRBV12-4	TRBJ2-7	ASSSSGTSSYEQY
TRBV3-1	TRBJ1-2	ASSHEGSYGYT
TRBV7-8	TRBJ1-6	ASSLDRGRTLH
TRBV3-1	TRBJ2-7	ASSRVGTLSYEQY
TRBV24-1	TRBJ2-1	ATSDDTGTGFYNEQF
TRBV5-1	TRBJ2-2	ASSLINTGELF
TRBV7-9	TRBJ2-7	ASSSGRVGEQY
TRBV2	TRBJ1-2	ASSEVGTGPNYGYT
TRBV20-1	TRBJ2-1	SAIAGAYNEQF
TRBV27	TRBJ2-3	ASMVTGADTQY
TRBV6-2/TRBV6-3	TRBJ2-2	ASLWGPSTGELF
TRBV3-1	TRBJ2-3	ASSLAPSTDTQY
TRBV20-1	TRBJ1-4	SASKDEKLF
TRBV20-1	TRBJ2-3	SARDAVGADTQY
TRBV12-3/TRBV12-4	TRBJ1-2	ASSPRDTPDYGYT
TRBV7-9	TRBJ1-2	ASSPGLGIYGYT
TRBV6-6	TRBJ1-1	ASSYGTARTEAF
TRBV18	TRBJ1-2	ASSPGPGLNYGYT
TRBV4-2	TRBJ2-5	ASSQDWISTSKGETQY
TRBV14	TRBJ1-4	ASSRVDEKLF
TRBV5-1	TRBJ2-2	ASSSLSGGYTGELF
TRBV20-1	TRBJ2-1	SARVTARDFSSYNEQF
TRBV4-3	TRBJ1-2	ASSQDTGAGTLVGYGYT
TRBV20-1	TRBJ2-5	SARTPEGRGISPQY
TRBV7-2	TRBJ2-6	ASSHRGLGANVLT
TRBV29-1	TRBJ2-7	SVAETGAGDEQY
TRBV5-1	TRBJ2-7	ASSPASWPYEQY
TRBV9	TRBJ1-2	ASSVGLLQNYGYT
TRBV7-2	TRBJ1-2	ASSLRTGYDYGYT
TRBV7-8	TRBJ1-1	ASSLTGMGNTEAF
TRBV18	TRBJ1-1	ASSPSGGPNTEAF
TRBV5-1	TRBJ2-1	ASSLEGDEQF
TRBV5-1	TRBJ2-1	ASSLAQGAGNEQF
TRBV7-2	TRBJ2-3	ASSLGGLVDTQY
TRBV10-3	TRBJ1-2	AISGDRASGYT
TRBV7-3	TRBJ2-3	ASSWTSGITDTQY
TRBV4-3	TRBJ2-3	ASRAMGGPTDTQY
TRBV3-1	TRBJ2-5	ASSQEVETQETQY
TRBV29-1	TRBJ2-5	SVIRSGGAEETQY
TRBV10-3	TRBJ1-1	ATLRGPNTEAF
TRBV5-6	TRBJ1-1	ASSRWGALSGTEAF
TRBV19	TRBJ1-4	ATSGDGSTNEKLF
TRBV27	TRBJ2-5	ASSDSWGGETQY
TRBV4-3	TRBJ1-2	ASSPAGPHGYT
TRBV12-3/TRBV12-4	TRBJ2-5	ASSLALWSQETQY
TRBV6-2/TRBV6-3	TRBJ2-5	ASTGRLAGAEETQY
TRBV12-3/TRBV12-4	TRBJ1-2	ASILTGAYGYT